Presented here are 21 T cell receptor beta chains from one specimen sequenced in a study of T cells in Graves' hyperthyroidism and ophthalmopathy. Regions amplified from RNA transcripts were the TCR beta CDR3 regions. HTBI primers drove first-round RT-PCR of the TCR CDR3. TCRdb reanalysed the multiplex PCR reads using MiXCR and keeps one entry per CDR3 protein. This sample carries about 420,000 distinct CDR3 sequences, 15% to 18% of them seen once, and the ten largest clones take 13% to 15%. Sequencing used blood. The receptor set was obtained from a woman under 30 with Graves' hyperthyroidism.

This clonotype qualifies as medium-sized. The chain uses TRBV28 and TRBJ1-2; D perhaps matches TRBD1 (6 bases). The CDR3 covers 14 residues. Trimming cost V 4 bases and J 9 bases, with 18 bases left between them. Germline CDR1 is MDHEN and CDR2 is SYDVKM. CDR3 loop: CASSSPSQGNRYTF. The CDR3 nucleotides read TGTGCCAGCAGTTCTCCCTCACAGGGTAACCGCTACACCTTC.

The table lists this clonotype with many counts. CDR3 region: CSAQRGGMETQYF. CDR3 nucleotide sequence: TGCAGTGCACAGCGGGGGGGCATGGAGACCCAGTACTTC. The chain is built from TRBV20-1 and TRBJ2-5, with 10 bases identical to TRBD2. The CDR3 sequence is 13 residues long. The V gene's germline CDR1 is DFQATT and CDR2 SNEGSKA (reference sequence). The junction had 6 bases not matched to a gene; V was cut back by 6 bases and J by 5 bases.

The sample holds a few counts of this clonotype. This rearrangement joins TRBV20-1 to TRBJ2-7, with D unresolved. Germline lookup yields CDR1 DFQATT and CDR2 SNEGSKA (reference sequence). V lost 2 bases and J 2 bases, leaving 16 bases between the germline ends. The CDR3 extends over 15 amino acids. Written as DNA, the CDR3 is TGCAGTGCTAGACCCCCCCTAGTACAACCCTACGAGCAGTACTTC. Translation: CSARPPLVQPYEQYF.

This clonotype was recorded at least ten times. The chain joins TRBV11-3 to TRBJ1-2; no firm D call. Trimming shortened V by 0 bases and J by 4 bases, and 9 bases separated the two germline ends. This CDR3 is built from 14 residues. Germline loops: CDR1 SGHNT, CDR2 YENEEA. The CDR3 is CASSLDPLVYGYTF. The CDR3 bases are TGTGCCAGCAGCTTAGATCCACTAGTCTATGGCTACACCTTC.

This chain connects TRBV19 to TRBJ2-3; D not certain. Germline CDR1 LNHDA, CDR2 SQIVND (reference sequence). This CDR3 spans 13 amino acids. Trimming took off 4 bases at V and 1 base at J, with 6 bases between the two ends. The CDR3 coding sequence is TGTGCCAGTAGTAATGTGGGCACAGATACGCAGTATTTT. It codes for CASSNVGTDTQYF.

This sequence joins TRBV4-1 and TRBJ1-5; D might be TRBD1 (6 bases). Trimming took off 0 bases at V and 2 bases at J, with 17 bases between the two ends. Germline V gives CDR1 MGHRA, CDR2 YSYEKL. The CDR3 extends over 18 amino acids. CDR3 nucleotide sequence: TGCGCCAGCAGCCAAGAGGGTGGGGGCCGGTGGCGCAATCAGCCCCAGCATTTT. It translates to CASSQEGGGRWRNQPQHF.

In this sample, this clonotype turned up many times. The rearrangement links TRBV3-1 to TRBJ1-2; D remains ambiguous. V was clipped by 5 bases and J by 4 bases, with 8 bases between them. The CDR3 consists of 12 residues. Germline V lookup: CDR1 LGHDT, CDR2 YNNKEL (reference sequence). CDR3 coding DNA: TGTGCCAGCAGCACTCATCTCTATGGCTACACCTTC. This sequence encodes CASSTHLYGYTF.

This clonotype has a count of ten or more. The V gene is TRBV7-9, the J gene TRBJ2-7, with 9 bases aligning to TRBD2. Trimming cost V 8 bases and J 3 bases; bases outside gene matches: 5. Germline CDR1 and CDR2: SEHNR and FQNEAQ (reference sequence). The CDR3 is 13 residues long. The CDR3 DNA reads as TGTGCCAGCGGCCTAGCGGGGTTCTACGAGCAGTACTTC. This sequence encodes CASGLAGFYEQYF.

As for this clonotype: This may be a read error, as it is one base from a much larger clone. The chain links TRBV12-3 or TRBV12-4 to TRBJ1-5; D may be TRBD1 (5 bases). The CDR3 covers 15 residues. Between the trimmed V and J ends, which lost 7 bases and 13 bases, there was a span of 26 bases. CDR3 bases: TGTGCCAGCACCAAAGACAAGTTTAGGGGCGATACGCAGCATTTT. Amino acids: CASTKDKFRGDTQHF.

This clonotype has ten or more counts. V gene TRBV5-6 combines with J gene TRBJ1-1; TRBD1 aligns across 8 bases. This CDR3 is 15 amino acids long. Germline loops: CDR1 SGHDT, CDR2 YYEEEE. With V trimmed by 4 bases and J by 4 bases, 9 bases remained unmatched. CDR3 residues: CASSRSQGAVTEAFF. In DNA form, the CDR3 reads TGTGCCAGCAGCCGGAGTCAGGGGGCGGTCACTGAAGCTTTCTTT.

This clonotype was seen repeatedly, ten times or more. V usage is TRBV27 and J usage is TRBJ2-7, with TRBD1 matching 7 bases. Germline CDR1 is MNHEY and CDR2 is SMNVEV (reference sequence). Unmatched junction bases numbered 7, after V lost 6 bases and J lost 2 bases. The CDR3 spans 14 residues. The CDR3 DNA sequence: TGTGCCAGCAGCATTACTCAGGGGGCCTACGAGCAGTACTTC. It translates to CASSITQGAYEQYF.

This clonotype came up many times. The genes are TRBV7-2 and TRBJ2-2; a possible D gene is TRBD1 (5 bases). Germline CDR1 is SGHTA and CDR2 is FQGNSA. V was clipped by 5 bases and J by 5 bases, with 21 bases between them. This CDR3 comprises 17 residues. DNA for the CDR3: TGTGCCAGCAGCCCCCTAGGGGCGCAGATTGGAACCGGGGAGCTGTTTTTT. Its translation: CASSPLGAQIGTGELFF.

The chain is built from TRBV29-1 and TRBJ1-2; D is unresolved. V lost 3 bases and J lost 7, with 18 bases in between. The CDR3 consists of 14 residues. CDR1 and CDR2 (germline): SQVTM, ANQGSEA. The CDR3 DNA follows: TGCAGCGTTGATCCGATAGGGAGGGCAACTGGCTACACCTTC. Translating gives CSVDPIGRATGYTF.

This clonotype was counted a few times. The chain recombines TRBV10-3 with TRBJ1-2; no firm D call. Per germline, CDR1 ENHRY and CDR2 SYGVKD. Trimming took 0 bases from V and 7 from J, leaving 12 bases between them. The CDR3 contains 14 residues. The chain's CDR3 is CAISESTSGVGYTF. The CDR3 DNA reads TGTGCCATCAGTGAGTCGACGAGCGGTGTTGGCTACACCTTC.

The chain carries TRBV19 and TRBJ2-1; 9 nucleotides line up with TRBD2. The germline V gene has CDR1 LNHDA and CDR2 SQIVND (reference sequence). V lost 10 bases, J lost 4 bases, and 5 bases stayed unmatched. The CDR3 is 13 residues long. The CDR3 region is CATSSGDYNEQFF. The CDR3 DNA reads TGTGCCACCTCTAGCGGGGATTACAATGAGCAGTTCTTC.

This clonotype occurred many times. This chain joins TRBV7-2 and TRBJ2-3, with D possibly TRBD2 on 7 matching bases. Germline-derived CDR1 and CDR2 are SGHTA and FQGNSA. Trimming left V 8 bases short and J 4 bases short, with 19 bases between. The length of the CDR3 is 15 residues. The CDR3 region has the DNA TGTGCCAGCGGACGAGGGGGAGGGTTCGCAGATACGCAGTATTTT. Encoded protein: CASGRGGGFADTQYF. Together with reference TRBV7-2 and TRBJ2-3, the CDR3 gives the full variable domain: GAGVSQSPSNKVTEKGKDVELRCDPISGHTALYWYRQSLGQGLEFLIYFQGNSAPDKSGLPSDRFSAERTGGSVSTLTIQRTQQEDSAVYLCASGRGGGFADTQYFGPGTRLTVL.

The table lists this clonotype with many counts. Mismatch with germline at one junction end may stem from a read error. CDR3 amino acids: CASSLELAGGLKYNEQFF. The CDR3 coding sequence is TGTGCTAGCAGCTTAGAGCTAGCGGGGGGACTGAAGTACAATGAGCAGTTCTTC. The chain recombines TRBV7-7 with TRBJ2-1; 11 bases align to TRBD2. The CDR3 is 18 residues long. Germline V gives CDR1 SSHAT, CDR2 FNYEAQ (reference sequence).

This clonotype has a handful of counts. This sequence joins TRBV20-1 and TRBJ1-1, with D possibly TRBD1 on 5 matching bases. Germline V gene lookup returns CDR1 DFQATT and CDR2 SNEGSKA (reference sequence). The CDR3 spans 18 residues. V was trimmed by 1 base and J by 6 bases, leaving 27 bases between them. The CDR3 nucleotides read TGCAGTGCTAGAGGTCAGGGACCCCAGTTGTGGTCGGGGCCTGAAGCTTTCTTT. It yields the protein CSARGQGPQLWSGPEAFF.

This clonotype was seen a few times. This chain uses TRBV12-3 or TRBV12-4 with TRBJ1-1; D unclear. V lost 6 bases to trimming and J lost 1 base, with 9 bases between them. There are 13 residues in the CDR3. The CDR3 DNA is TGTGCCAGCAGACAGACACCGAACACTGAAGCTTTCTTT. Its protein product is CASRQTPNTEAFF.

This rearrangement joins TRBV28 to TRBJ1-6; TRBD1 aligns across 8 bases. This CDR3 comprises 14 residues. Trimming at V came to 6 bases and at J to 7 bases, leaving 5 bases not matched to a gene. Germline CDR1 reads MDHEN; CDR2 reads SYDVKM. The CDR3 DNA follows: TGTGCCAGCAGCTGGACAGGGAACAATTCACCCCTCCACTTT. This gives the protein CASSWTGNNSPLHF.

The chain carries TRBV3-1 and TRBJ2-2; D gene unclear. Trimming stripped 1 base from V and 5 bases from J, with 11 bases between. Germline CDR1 LGHDT, CDR2 YNNKEL (reference sequence). The CDR3 extends over 15 amino acids. CDR3 bases: TGTGCCAGCAGCCAAGGGAACCTCAGGACCGGGGAGCTGTTTTTT. Residues: CASSQGNLRTGELFF.